This TCR beta chain derives from a study of blood T cell repertoires in COVID-19. Assay used: immunoSEQ multiplex PCR; TCRdb lists only in-frame clones, some missing. The table lists 100,000 or so clones, 91% of them singletons. The length of the CDR3 is 14 residues. The germline gives CDR1 SNHLY, CDR2 FYNNEI. Trimming took off 7 bases at V and 3 bases at J, with 16 bases between the two ends. Sequenced material: peripheral blood. The TCR was taken from a man aged 50 to 59 with acute or convalescent COVID-19. The V gene is TRBV2, the J gene TRBJ2-7; TRBD2 might be the D (6 bases). The CDR3 reads CASTPGDLGYEQYF. The CDR3 nucleotides are TGTGCCAGCACCCCGGGGGACTTAGGCTACGAGCAGTACTTC.